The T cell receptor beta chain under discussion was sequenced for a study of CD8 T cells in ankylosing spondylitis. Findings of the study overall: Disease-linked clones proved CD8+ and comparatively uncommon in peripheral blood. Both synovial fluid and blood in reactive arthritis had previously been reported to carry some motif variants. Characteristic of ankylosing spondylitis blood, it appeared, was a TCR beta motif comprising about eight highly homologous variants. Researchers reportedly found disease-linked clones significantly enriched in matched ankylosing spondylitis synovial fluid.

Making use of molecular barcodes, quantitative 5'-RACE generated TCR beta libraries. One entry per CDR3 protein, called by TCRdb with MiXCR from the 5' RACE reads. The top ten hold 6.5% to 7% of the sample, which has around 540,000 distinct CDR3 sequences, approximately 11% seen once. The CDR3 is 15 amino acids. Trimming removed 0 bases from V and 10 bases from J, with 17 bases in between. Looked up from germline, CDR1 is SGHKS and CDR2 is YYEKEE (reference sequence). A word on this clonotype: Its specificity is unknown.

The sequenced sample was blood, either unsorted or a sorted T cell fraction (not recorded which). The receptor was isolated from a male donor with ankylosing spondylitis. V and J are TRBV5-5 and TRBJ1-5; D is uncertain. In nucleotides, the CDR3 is TGTGCCAGCAGCTTGGGGGGTAACCCGTTCTTTCCCCAGCATTTT. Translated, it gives CASSLGGNPFFPQHF. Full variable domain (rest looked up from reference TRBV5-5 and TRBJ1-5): DAGVTQSPTHLIKTRGQQVTLRCSPISGHKSVSWYQQVLGQGPQFIFQYYEKEERGRGNFPDRFSARQFPNYSSELNVNALLLGDSALYLCASSLGGNPFFPQHFGDGTRLSIL.